The present T cell receptor beta chain was sequenced within a study of T cell responses to AZD1222 COVID-19 vaccine. General study findings and limits: None of the repertoires were sampled until the peak T cell response had passed. Vaccine-associated CD4 TCRs ranged over spike, dominating at 160-218 and 743-854. Females made up more of the donors, who were largely white British, and clonal diversity may have come out too low. With two AZD1222 doses given, Spike-specific TCR breadth and depth both rose.

As concerns this clone: The antigen is not known.

This CDR3 spans 13 amino acids. Germline V CDR1 and CDR2: SGHDT, YYEEEE. V was trimmed by 1 base and J by 4 bases, leaving 8 bases between them. Profiling relied on immunoSEQ multiplex PCR, and the TCRdb table lists in-frame clones only, not all of them. The table records around 220,000 clones, around 94% of them present only once. This clonotype was sampled from an adult who received the MenACWY meningococcal vaccine as a control. Material: peripheral blood, obtained 28 days after the second dose of the MenACWY control vaccine. The gene calls are TRBV5-6 and TRBJ1-1; weak D call: TRBD1 (6 bases). Here the CDR3 DNA reads TGTGCCAGCAGCTTGACAGGGACCACTGAAGCTTTCTTT. Translation: CASSLTGTTEAFF.